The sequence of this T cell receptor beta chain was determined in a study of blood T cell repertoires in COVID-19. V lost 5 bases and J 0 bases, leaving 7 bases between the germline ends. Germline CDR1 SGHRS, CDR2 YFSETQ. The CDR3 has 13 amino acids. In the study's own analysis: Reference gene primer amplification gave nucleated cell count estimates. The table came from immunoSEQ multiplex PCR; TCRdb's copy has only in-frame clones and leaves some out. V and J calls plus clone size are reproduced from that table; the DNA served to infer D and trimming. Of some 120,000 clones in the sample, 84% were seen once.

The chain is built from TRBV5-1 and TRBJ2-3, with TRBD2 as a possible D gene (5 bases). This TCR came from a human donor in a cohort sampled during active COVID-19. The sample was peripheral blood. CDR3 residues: CASSRRSTDTQYF. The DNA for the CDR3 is TGCGCCAGCAGTAGGAGGAGCACAGATACGCAGTATTTT.